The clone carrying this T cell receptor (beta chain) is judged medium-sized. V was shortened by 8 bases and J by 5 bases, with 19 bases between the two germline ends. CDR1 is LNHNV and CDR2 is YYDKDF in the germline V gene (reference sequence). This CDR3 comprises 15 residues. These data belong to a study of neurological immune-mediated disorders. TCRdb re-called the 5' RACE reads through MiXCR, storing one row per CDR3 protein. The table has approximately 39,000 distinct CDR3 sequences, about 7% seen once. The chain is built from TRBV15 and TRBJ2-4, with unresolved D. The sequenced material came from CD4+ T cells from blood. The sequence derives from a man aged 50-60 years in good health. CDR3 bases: TGTGCCACCCAAGAGTGGGGTCTGGCAGAAAACATTCAGTACTTC. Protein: CATQEWGLAENIQYF.